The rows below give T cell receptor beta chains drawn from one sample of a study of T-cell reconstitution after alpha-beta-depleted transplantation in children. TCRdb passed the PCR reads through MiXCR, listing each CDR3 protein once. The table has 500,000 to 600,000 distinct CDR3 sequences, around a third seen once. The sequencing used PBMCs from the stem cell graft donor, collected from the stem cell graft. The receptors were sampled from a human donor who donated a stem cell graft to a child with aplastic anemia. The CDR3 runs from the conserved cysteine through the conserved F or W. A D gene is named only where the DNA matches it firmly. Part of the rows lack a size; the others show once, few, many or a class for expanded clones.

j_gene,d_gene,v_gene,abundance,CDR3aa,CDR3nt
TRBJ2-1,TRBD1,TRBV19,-,CASSIRQGTFGDEQFF,TGTGCCAGTAGTATACGACAGGGGACTTTCGGCGATGAGCAGTTCTTC
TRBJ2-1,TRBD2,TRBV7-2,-,CASSSYSGSSYNEQFF,TGTGCCAGCAGCTCTTATAGCGGGAGCTCCTACAATGAGCAGTTCTTC
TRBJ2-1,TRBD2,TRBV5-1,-,CASSLEATELAGRVNEQFF,TGCGCCAGCAGCTTGGAGGCAACCGAACTAGCGGGACGCGTCAATGAGCAGTTCTTC
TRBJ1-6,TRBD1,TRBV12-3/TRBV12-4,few,CASTSGGTGNSPLHF,TGTGCCAGCACCTCAGGTGGGACAGGGAATTCACCCCTCCACTTT
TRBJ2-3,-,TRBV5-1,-,CASSFGARSGTSTDTQYF,TGCGCCAGCAGCTTTGGGGCTAGGAGCGGCACGAGCACAGATACGCAGTATTTT
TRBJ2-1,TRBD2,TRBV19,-,CASSDGTSGMNEQFF,TGTGCCAGTAGTGACGGGACTAGCGGGATGAATGAGCAGTTCTTC
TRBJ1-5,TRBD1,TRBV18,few,CASSPTGTGYQPQHF,TGTGCCAGCTCACCGACCGGGACAGGGTATCAGCCCCAGCATTTT
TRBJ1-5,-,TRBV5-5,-,CASSLRFTGPDQPQHF,TGTGCCAGCAGCTTGAGATTTACGGGGCCAGATCAGCCCCAGCATTTT
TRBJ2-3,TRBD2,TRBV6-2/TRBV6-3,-,CASVNVGLARVGTDTQYF,TGTGCCAGCGTCAATGTGGGACTAGCGCGCGTCGGAACAGATACGCAGTATTTT
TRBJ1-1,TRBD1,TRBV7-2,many,CASSSGTGRGNTEAFF,TGTGCCAGCAGCTCTGGGACAGGGAGGGGAAACACTGAAGCTTTCTTT
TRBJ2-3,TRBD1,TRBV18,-,CASSSRDRGSTDTQYF,TGTGCCAGCTCATCGCGGGACAGGGGATCCACAGATACGCAGTATTTT
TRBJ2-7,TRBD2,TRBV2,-,CAISTSGLSPRGF,TGTGCCATTTCCACTAGCGGCCTCAGCCCGAGGGGATTC
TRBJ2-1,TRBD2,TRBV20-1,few,CSAVGLADYNEQFF,TGCAGTGCTGTTGGACTAGCGGACTACAATGAGCAGTTCTTC
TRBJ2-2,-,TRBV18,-,CASSLPGGSGTGELFF,TGTGCCAGCTCACTTCCCGGAGGGAGCGGCACCGGGGAGCTGTTTTTT
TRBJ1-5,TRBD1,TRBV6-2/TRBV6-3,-,CASSYSGQGVYSNQPQHF,TGTGCCAGCAGTTACTCGGGACAGGGGGTATATAGCAATCAGCCCCAGCATTTT
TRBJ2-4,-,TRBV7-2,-,CASSLRGIATKNIQYF,TGTGCCAGCAGCTTACGTGGCATAGCGACCAAAAACATTCAGTACTTC
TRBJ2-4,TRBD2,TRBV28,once,CASSRPRERETTKNIQYF,TGTGCCAGCAGCCGACCACGGGAGCGGGAAACTACCAAAAACATTCAGTACTTC
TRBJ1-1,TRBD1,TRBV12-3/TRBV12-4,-,CASSSRDRGGTEAFF,TGTGCCAGCAGCTCCCGGGACAGGGGCGGCACTGAAGCTTTCTTT
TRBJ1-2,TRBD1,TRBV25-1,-,CASSELQTGEVGYTF,TGTGCCAGCAGTGAACTCCAGACAGGGGAGGTTGGCTACACCTTC
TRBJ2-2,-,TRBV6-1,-,CASRGSWNTGELFF,TGTGCCAGCAGAGGTAGTTGGAACACCGGGGAGCTGTTTTTT
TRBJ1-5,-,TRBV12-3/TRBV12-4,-,CASRPTGDAYQPQHF,TGTGCCAGCAGGCCGACCGGGGACGCTTATCAGCCCCAGCATTTT
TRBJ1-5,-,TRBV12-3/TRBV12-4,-,CASSLRDGANQPQHF,TGTGCCAGCAGTCTGCGCGATGGCGCAAACCAGCCCCAGCATTTT
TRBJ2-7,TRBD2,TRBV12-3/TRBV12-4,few,CASSFGPSGINEQYF,TGTGCCAGCAGTTTTGGCCCTAGCGGGATCAACGAGCAGTACTTC
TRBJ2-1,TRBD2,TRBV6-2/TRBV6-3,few,CASSSRLAGGRGEQFF,TGTGCCAGCAGTTCCAGACTAGCGGGAGGGCGGGGTGAGCAGTTCTTC
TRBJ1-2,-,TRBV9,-,CASSVVDRGLPGYTF,TGTGCCAGCAGCGTAGTAGACAGAGGCCTTCCTGGCTACACCTTC
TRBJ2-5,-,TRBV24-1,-,CATAQLLGETQYF,TGTGCCACCGCACAACTACTAGGAGAGACCCAGTACTTC
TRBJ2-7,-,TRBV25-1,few,CASSESIYEQYF,TGTGCCAGCAGTGAGTCAATCTACGAGCAGTACTTC
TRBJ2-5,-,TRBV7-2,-,CASSNPGSSETQYF,TGTGCCAGCAGCAATCCGGGGTCCTCCGAGACCCAGTACTTC
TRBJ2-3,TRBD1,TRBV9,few,CASSAGDREADTQYF,TGTGCCAGCAGCGCCGGGGACAGGGAGGCAGATACGCAGTATTTT
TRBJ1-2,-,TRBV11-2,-,CASSLYSNYGYTF,TGTGCCAGCAGCTTGTATTCGAACTATGGCTACACCTTC
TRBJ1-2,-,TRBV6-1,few,CATRPQLRYYGYTF,TGTGCCACCCGACCACAGCTTCGGTATTATGGCTACACCTTC
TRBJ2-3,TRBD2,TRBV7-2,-,CASSPLGTSGVTDTQYF,TGTGCCAGCAGCCCCCTCGGGACTAGCGGGGTCACAGATACGCAGTATTTT
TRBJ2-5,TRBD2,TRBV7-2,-,CASSIGGREETQYF,TGTGCCAGCAGCATTGGGGGGAGGGAAGAGACCCAGTACTTC
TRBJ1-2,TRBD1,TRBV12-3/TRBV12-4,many,CASTQQGMDGYTF,TGTGCCAGCACCCAACAGGGGATGGATGGCTACACCTTC
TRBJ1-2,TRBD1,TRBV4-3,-,CASSQSNRGNYGYTF,TGCGCCAGCAGCCAATCAAACAGGGGTAACTATGGCTACACCTTC
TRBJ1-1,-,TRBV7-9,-,CASSLDPRRNTEAFF,TGTGCCAGCAGCTTGGACCCCCGGCGGAACACTGAAGCTTTCTTT
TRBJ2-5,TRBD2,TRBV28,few,CASMGAGEETQYF,TGTGCCAGCATGGGAGCGGGGGAAGAGACCCAGTACTTC
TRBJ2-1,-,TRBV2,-,CASSEGLVYNEQFF,TGTGCCAGCAGTGAAGGTCTAGTGTACAATGAGCAGTTCTTC
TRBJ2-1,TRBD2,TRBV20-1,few,CSARGLAGGPNEQFF,TGCAGTGCTAGAGGACTAGCGGGAGGCCCCAATGAGCAGTTCTTC
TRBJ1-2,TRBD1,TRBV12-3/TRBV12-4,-,CASSWTGGDYGYTF,TGTGCCAGCAGTTGGACAGGCGGCGACTATGGCTACACCTTC